This T cell receptor beta chain was identified in a study of blood T cell repertoires in COVID-19. The overall study: The origin of the acute and convalescent COVID-19 samples was the United States, Italy and Spain.

The authors' processing: Amplified reference gene primers provided the basis for estimating nucleated cell counts. Method: immunoSEQ multiplex PCR; TCRdb's copy keeps in-frame clones and lacks some. V, J and clone size are those of that table, while D and trimming were read from the DNA. The table has 60,000 to 65,000 clones, roughly three quarters seen once; the top ten hold approximately 15%. J gave up 2 bases and V 0 bases, and 7 bases lay outside the gene matches. In germline, CDR1 is SGDLS, CDR2 YYNGEE. The length of the CDR3 is 16 residues. Sample: peripheral blood. This rearrangement joins TRBV9 to TRBJ2-5; 7 positions agree with TRBD2. This TCR came from a man in his sixties with COVID-19, enrolled during active disease. The CDR3 here is CASSVAGGALQETQYF. The CDR3 DNA reads as TGTGCCAGCAGCGTAGCGGGGGGAGCGTTACAAGAGACCCAGTACTTC.